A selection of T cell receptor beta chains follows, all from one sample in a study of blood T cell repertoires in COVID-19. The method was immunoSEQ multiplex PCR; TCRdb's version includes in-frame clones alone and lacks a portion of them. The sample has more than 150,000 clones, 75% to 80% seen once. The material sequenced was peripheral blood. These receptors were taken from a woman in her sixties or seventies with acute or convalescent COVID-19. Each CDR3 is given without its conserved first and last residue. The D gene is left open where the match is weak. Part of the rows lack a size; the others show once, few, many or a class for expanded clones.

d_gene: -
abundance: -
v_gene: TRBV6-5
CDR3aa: ASTAGGIYNEQF

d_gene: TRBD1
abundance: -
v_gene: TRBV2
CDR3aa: ASRKGQGPYEQY

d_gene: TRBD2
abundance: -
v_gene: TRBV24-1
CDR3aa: ATGGREGPTDTQY

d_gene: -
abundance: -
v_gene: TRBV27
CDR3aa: ASSLYGQGWDYGYT

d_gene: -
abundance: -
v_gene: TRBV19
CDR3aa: ASSIGQGVFYEQY

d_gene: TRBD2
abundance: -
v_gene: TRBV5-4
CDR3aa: ASNPGGGDTQY

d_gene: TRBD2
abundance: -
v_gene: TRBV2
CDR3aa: ASRISGSPGDTQY

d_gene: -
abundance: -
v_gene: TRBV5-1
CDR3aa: ASSRDSEAF

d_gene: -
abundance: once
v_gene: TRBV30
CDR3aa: AWTRSLLDGYT

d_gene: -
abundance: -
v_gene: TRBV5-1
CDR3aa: ASSDPTRGTQETQY

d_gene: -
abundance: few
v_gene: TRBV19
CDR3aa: ASSIRGPDSPLH

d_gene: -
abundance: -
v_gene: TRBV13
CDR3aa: ASSLKGVGNTEAF

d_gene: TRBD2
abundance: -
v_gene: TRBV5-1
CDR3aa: ASSQGGGNNEQF

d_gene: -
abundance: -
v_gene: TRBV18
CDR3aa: ASSLDSGSEEQY

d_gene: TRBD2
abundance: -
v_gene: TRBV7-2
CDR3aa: ATSTAGGPYEQY

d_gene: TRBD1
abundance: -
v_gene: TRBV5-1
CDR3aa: ASSLYEQGASGANVLT

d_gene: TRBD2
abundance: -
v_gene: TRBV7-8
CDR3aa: ASSQRERQETQY

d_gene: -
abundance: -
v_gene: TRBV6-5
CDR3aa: ASSEDGGGPQH

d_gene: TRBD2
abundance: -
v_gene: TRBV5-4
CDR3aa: ASSLGTSGNNEQF

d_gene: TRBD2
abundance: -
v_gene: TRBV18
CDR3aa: ASSPADGRSEQF

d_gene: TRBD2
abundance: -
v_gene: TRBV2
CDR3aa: ASSLLAGLYEQY

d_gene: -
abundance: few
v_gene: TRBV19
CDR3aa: ASSQGRIPF

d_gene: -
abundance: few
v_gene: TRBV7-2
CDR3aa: ASSFLSEAF

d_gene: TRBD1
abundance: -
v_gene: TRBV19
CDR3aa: ASSPGTEGNQPQH

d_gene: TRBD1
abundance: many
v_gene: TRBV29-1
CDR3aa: SANRGLEGTQY

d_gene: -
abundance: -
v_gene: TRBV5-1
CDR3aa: ASSSGTYNTGELF

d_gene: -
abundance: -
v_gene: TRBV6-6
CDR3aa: ASTTRDTLEAF

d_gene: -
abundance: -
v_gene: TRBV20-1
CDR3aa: SVALGNGYT

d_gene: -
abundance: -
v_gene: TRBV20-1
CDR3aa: SASLGSETQY

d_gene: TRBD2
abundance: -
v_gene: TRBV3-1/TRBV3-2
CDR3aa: ASSQEGGWREAYEQY

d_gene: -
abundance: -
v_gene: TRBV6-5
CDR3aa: ASRSPGGHEQY

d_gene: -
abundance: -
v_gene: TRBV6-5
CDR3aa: ASSSSGRYNEQF

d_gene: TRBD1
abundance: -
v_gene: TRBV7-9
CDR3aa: ASSRDSFYGYT

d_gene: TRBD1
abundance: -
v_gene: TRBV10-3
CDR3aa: AIRGDSDEQY

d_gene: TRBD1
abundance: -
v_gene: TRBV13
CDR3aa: ASSPIDRATNEKLF

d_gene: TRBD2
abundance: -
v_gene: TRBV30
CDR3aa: ALTTRLAGVYEQY

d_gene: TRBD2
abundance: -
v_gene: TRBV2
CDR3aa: ASPSVRLAGSQETQY

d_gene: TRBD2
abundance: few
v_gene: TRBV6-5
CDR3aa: ASSYITSGNHEQF

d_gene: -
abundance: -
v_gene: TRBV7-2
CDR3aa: ASSLSTLTRTGELF

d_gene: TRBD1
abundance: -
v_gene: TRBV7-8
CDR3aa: ASSLGQGASRHMNTEAF

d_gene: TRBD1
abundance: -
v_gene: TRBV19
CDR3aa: ASSTRQGVGETQY

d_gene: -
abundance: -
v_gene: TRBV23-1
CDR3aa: ASSPRVSSILTDTQY

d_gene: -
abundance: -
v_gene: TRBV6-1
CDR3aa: ASSEWQGQNQPQH

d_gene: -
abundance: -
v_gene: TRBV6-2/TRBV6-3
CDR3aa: ASSYYNYGETQY

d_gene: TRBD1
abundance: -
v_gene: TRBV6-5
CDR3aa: ASKLGQGGQPQH

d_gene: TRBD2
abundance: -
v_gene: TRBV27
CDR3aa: ASSLWASGRALSYNEQF

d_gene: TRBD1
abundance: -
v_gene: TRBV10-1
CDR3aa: ASSEALGQSYEQY

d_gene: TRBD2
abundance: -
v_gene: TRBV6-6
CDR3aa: ASSPNSGRSRGGELF

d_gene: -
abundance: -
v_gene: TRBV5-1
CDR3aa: ASSLGAVANTEAF

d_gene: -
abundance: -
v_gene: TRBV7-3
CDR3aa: ASSNRVQETQY

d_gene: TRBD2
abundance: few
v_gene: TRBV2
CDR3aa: ASRGLAGEQY

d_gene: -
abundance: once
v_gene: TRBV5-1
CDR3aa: ASSLAYRESDTQY

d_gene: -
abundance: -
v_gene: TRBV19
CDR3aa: ASRPPGQGNQPQH